Presented here are 8 T cell receptor beta chains from one specimen sequenced in a study of blood T cell repertoires in COVID-19. Assay: immunoSEQ multiplex PCR; the TCRdb copy retains only in-frame clones and omits some. The sample lists approximately 250,000 clones, roughly 91% occurring once. Input material: PBMCs or T cells enriched from blood (not recorded which). Every receptor here comes from a woman in her 30s who had recovered from COVID-19.

The chain has TRBV27 and TRBJ2-3; D perhaps matches TRBD2 (6 bases). V shed 6 bases and J shed 0 bases, with 13 bases lying between them. Germline loops: CDR1 MNHEY, CDR2 SMNVEV (reference sequence). CDR3 size: 15 residues. For the CDR3, the DNA is TGTGCCAGCAGCCCCTTCGGGGGTAGCACAGATACGCAGTATTTT. Residues: CASSPFGGSTDTQYF.

This sequence joins TRBV7-2 and TRBJ1-1, with D possibly TRBD1 on 5 matching bases. V was trimmed by 5 bases and J by 7 bases, leaving 14 bases between them. Germline values: CDR1 SGHTA, CDR2 FQGNSA. This CDR3 spans 13 amino acids. CDR3 region: CASSGRGLHEAFF. The DNA for the CDR3 is TGTGCCAGCAGCGGGAGGGGCCTCCATGAAGCTTTCTTT.

The CDR3 spells CASSPRPAASGFYNEQFF. CDR3 coding DNA: TGTGCCAGCAGCCCAAGACCGGCCGCTAGCGGATTTTACAATGAGCAGTTCTTC. J is TRBJ2-1 and V is TRBV7-2, with 7 nucleotides matching TRBD2. Germline V CDR1 and CDR2: SGHTA, FQGNSA. The CDR3 loop spans 18 amino acids. Germline trimming cut 5 bases from V and 4 bases from J; bases unmatched to any gene: 17.

There are a few counts of this clone. The chain has TRBV7-9 and TRBJ2-3; 10 bases map to TRBD2. With 9 bases clipped from V and 0 bases from J, the junction kept 15 bases outside the gene matches. The CDR3 runs to 18 residues. Germline CDR1 and CDR2: SEHNR and FQNEAQ (reference sequence). CDR3 loop: CASSRGPSGGYSTDTQYF. Here the CDR3 DNA reads TGTGCCAGTAGCCGGGGACCTAGCGGGGGTTATAGCACAGATACGCAGTATTTT. Full variable domain (rest looked up from reference TRBV7-9 and TRBJ2-3): DTGVSQNPRHKITKRGQNVTFRCDPISEHNRLYWYRQTLGQGPEFLTYFQNEAQLEKSRLLSDRFSAERPKGSFSTLEIQRTEQGDSAMYLCASSRGPSGGYSTDTQYFGPGTRLTVL.

This clone was observed a handful of times. The genes are TRBV24-1 and TRBJ2-3, with 12 nucleotides matching TRBD2. This CDR3 has 19 amino acids. V shed 9 bases, J shed 0 bases, and the junction held 15 bases outside the gene matches. Germline V CDR1 and CDR2: KGHDR, SFDVKD. CDR3 DNA sequence: TGTGCCACCGCGGGCTCTACTAGCGGGAGGTTCTCTAGCACAGATACGCAGTATTTT. Amino acids: CATAGSTSGRFSSTDTQYF.

V gene TRBV28 combines with J gene TRBJ1-5; D not certain. Trimming removed 4 bases from V and 7 bases from J, with 11 bases in between. CDR3 size: 13 residues. Germline CDR1 and CDR2: MDHEN and SYDVKM. CDR3 sequence (DNA): TGTGCCAGCAGTTCAGGATTTCGGCAGCCCCAGCATTTT. Translating gives CASSSGFRQPQHF.

The chain is built from TRBV9 and TRBJ2-2; the match to TRBD2 covers 7 bases. Losses at the gene ends were 2 bases for V and 3 bases for J; bases not matched to a gene: 7. CDR3 length equals 16 residues. Germline lookup yields CDR1 SGDLS and CDR2 YYNGEE. The CDR3 region is CASSVSGRPHTGELFF. The CDR3 DNA reads as TGTGCCAGCAGCGTTTCCGGGAGGCCCCACACCGGGGAGCTGTTTTTT.

The rearrangement uses TRBV18 and TRBJ1-4, with D possibly being TRBD1 (5 bases). The V end was cut by 3 bases, the J end by 2 bases, with 13 bases between. The CDR3 length is 16 residues. Germline V CDR1 and CDR2: KGHSH, LQKENI. The CDR3 loop reads CASSPRGGGTNEKLFF. The CDR3 coding sequence is TGTGCCAGCTCACCCCGCGGGGGGGGGACTAATGAAAAACTGTTTTTT.